The 26 T cell receptor beta chains reported below all come from one sample, sequenced in a study of control samples from healthy donors and cancer patients. TCRdb's copy holds only in-frame clones and misses some; the assay was immunoSEQ multiplex PCR. The sample shows 90,000 to 100,000 clones, about 81% of them seen only once. The sample comprised PBMCs. The receptors stem from a man aged 65 to 79 with lung cancer.

The rearrangement uses TRBV19 and TRBJ2-1, with a tentative D call TRBD2 (7 bases). From germline, CDR1 is LNHDA and CDR2 SQIVND (reference sequence). V lost 5 bases, J lost 7 bases, and 18 bases lay in between. The CDR3 totals 15 residues. CDR3 region: CASSSLGGGANEQFF. DNA of the CDR3: TGTGCCAGTAGTTCCCTGGGTGGGGGGGCAAATGAGCAGTTCTTC.

This clone appeared a few times. V usage is TRBV27 and J usage is TRBJ1-2; 9 bases line up with TRBD1. Per the germline V gene, CDR1 is MNHEY and CDR2 is SMNVEV (reference sequence). CDR3 size: 14 residues. With 5 bases clipped from V and 2 bases from J, the junction kept 3 bases outside the gene matches. This CDR3 reads CASSTQGANYGYTF. The CDR3 region has the DNA TGTGCCAGCAGTACACAGGGGGCGAACTATGGCTACACCTTC.

The rearrangement joins TRBV5-1 to TRBJ2-3; a possible D gene is TRBD2 (5 bases). The CDR3 consists of 14 residues. The V gene lost 5 bases and the J gene lost 2 bases, with 12 bases spanning the gap. Germline V lookup: CDR1 SGHRS, CDR2 YFSETQ. Here the CDR3 reads CASRRAATTDTQYF. The CDR3 DNA reads TGCGCCAGCAGGAGGGCTGCCACCACAGATACGCAGTATTTT.

The chain has TRBV9 and TRBJ1-5; unclear D gene. Germline V gives CDR1 SGDLS, CDR2 YYNGEE. The CDR3 runs 20 residues. V was clipped by 4 bases and J by 1 base, with 27 bases between them. The CDR3 DNA sequence: TGTGCCAGCAGCCCGATAGAGAACCGGGTCCGGACGGGAAGCAATCAGCCCCAGCATTTT. Protein sequence: CASSPIENRVRTGSNQPQHF.

This chain uses TRBV18 with TRBJ1-4; maybe TRBD1 (6 bases). Germline CDR1 reads KGHSH; CDR2 reads LQKENI. Deletions cut 4 bases from V and 7 bases from J, with 10 bases between. This CDR3 region has 13 residues. The CDR3 region is CASSRGGGEKLFF. In DNA, the CDR3 is TGTGCCAGCTCACGAGGGGGAGGTGAAAAACTGTTTTTT. The full variable domain, in which reference TRBV18 and TRBJ1-4 provide the parts outside the CDR3, is NAGVMQNPRHLVRRRGQEARLRCSPMKGHSHVYWYRQLPEEGLKFMVYLQKENIIDESGMPKERFSAEFPKEGPSILRIQQVVRGDSAAYFCASSRGGGEKLFFGSGTQLSVL.

This clone appeared a single time. V is TRBV19 and J is TRBJ1-1; D not resolved. Trimming stripped 4 bases from V and 1 base from J, with 16 bases between. There are 16 residues in the CDR3. Germline V CDR1 and CDR2: LNHDA, SQIVND (reference sequence). CDR3 nucleotide sequence: TGTGCCAGTAGTAGTAACCATCGGGCCTCGAACACTGAAGCTTTCTTT. Its translation: CASSSNHRASNTEAFF.

The chain has TRBV6-2 or TRBV6-3 and TRBJ1-4; D ambiguous. This CDR3 comprises 11 residues. The germline V and J ends were trimmed by 6 bases and 7 bases, with 6 bases remaining between them. The V gene's germline CDR1 is MNHEY and CDR2 SVGEGT. CDR3 residues: CASSSVEKLFF. CDR3 DNA: TGTGCCAGCAGCTCGGTTGAAAAACTGTTTTTT.

This clone has just one count. CDR3 in amino acids: CSVGRGGLDEQFF. As DNA, the CDR3 is TGCAGCGTTGGGCGGGGGGGCCTTGATGAGCAGTTCTTC. The chain joins TRBV29-1 to TRBJ2-1, with TRBD2 identical over 9 bases. The CDR3 runs to 13 residues. Germline trimming cut 4 bases from V and 8 bases from J; bases unmatched to any gene: 6. The V gene's germline CDR1 is SQVTM and CDR2 ANQGSEA.

The chain joins TRBV3-1 (or the pseudogene TRBV3-2) to TRBJ2-1; tentatively, D is TRBD2 (7 bases). Germline V gene lookup returns CDR1 LGHDT and CDR2 YNNKEL (reference sequence). The CDR3 is made up of 14 amino acids. V shed 4 bases and J shed 6 bases, with 13 bases lying between them. Here the CDR3 reads CASSRPGGLNEQFF. In DNA, the CDR3 is TGTGCCAGCAGCCGCCCCGGGGGGCTCAATGAGCAGTTCTTC.

The chain has TRBV19 and TRBJ2-5; no firm D call. The V and J ends lost 7 bases and 4 bases respectively, with 13 bases between them. This CDR3 has 13 amino acids. CDR1 and CDR2 (germline): LNHDA, SQIVND (reference sequence). The CDR3 sequence: CASMGIGLETQYF. DNA of the CDR3: TGTGCCAGTATGGGGATCGGGCTAGAGACCCAGTACTTC.

This clone was observed a handful of times. The CDR3 DNA follows: TGTGCCAGCAGCCATTTGGGAGCGGACTACCTCACAGATACGCAGTATTTT. Its translation: CASSHLGADYLTDTQYF. V and J are TRBV3-1 (or the pseudogene TRBV3-2) and TRBJ2-3; tentatively, D is TRBD2 (6 bases). V lost 3 bases to trimming and J lost 2 bases, with 18 bases between them. The CDR3 has 17 residues. CDR1 LGHDT and CDR2 YNNKEL come from the germline V gene (reference sequence).

The chain is built from TRBV5-1 and TRBJ2-4; D is tentatively TRBD1 or TRBD2 (5 bases each). CDR3 size: 15 residues. The germline gives CDR1 SGHRS, CDR2 YFSETQ. Between the trimmed V and J ends, which lost 2 bases and 6 bases, there was a span of 15 bases. The CDR3 loop reads CASSFDSVRGNIQYF. The DNA for the CDR3 is TGCGCCAGCAGCTTTGACAGCGTGAGGGGAAACATTCAGTACTTC.

J is TRBJ2-7 and V is TRBV15, with D unclear. The germline V and J ends were trimmed by 4 bases and 8 bases, with 12 bases remaining between them. The CDR3 has 12 residues. Germline CDR1 is LNHNV and CDR2 is YYDKDF (reference sequence). The CDR3 nucleotides are TGTGCCACCAGCATAGGGCGGCATAAGCAGTACTTC. This codes for CATSIGRHKQYF.

The V call is TRBV7-3, the J call TRBJ2-2; D is unclear. Trimming stripped 1 base from V and 6 bases from J, with 3 bases between. The germline V gene encodes CDR1 SGHTA and CDR2 FQGTGA. CDR3 length: 12 amino acids. CDR3 residues: CASSLKPGELFF. The DNA for the CDR3 is TGTGCCAGCAGCTTAAAACCCGGGGAGCTGTTTTTT.

This sequence joins TRBV9 and TRBJ2-4; D is undetermined. The V end lost 0 bases, the J end lost 11 bases, and 15 bases lay between the germline ends. CDR1 and CDR2 (germline): SGDLS, YYNGEE. CDR3 length: 14 residues. The CDR3 region is CASSVEMSIGLQYF. The CDR3 coding sequence is TGTGCCAGCAGCGTAGAAATGTCAATAGGGCTTCAGTACTTC. The complete variable domain, with remaining parts taken from reference TRBV9 and TRBJ2-4, reads DSGVTQTPKHLITATGQRVTLRCSPRSGDLSVYWYQQSLDQGLQFLIQYYNGEERAKGNILERFSAQQFPDLHSELNLSSLELGDSALYFCASSVEMSIGLQYFGAGTRLSVL.

This chain connects TRBV30 to TRBJ2-5; 8 bases match TRBD2. The junction had 8 bases not matched to a gene; V was cut back by 1 base and J by 1 base. CDR1 is GTSNPN and CDR2 is SVGIG in the germline V gene (reference sequence). This CDR3 contains 16 residues. In nucleotides, the CDR3 is TGTGCCTGGAGTGGCCGTAGCGGGGAAAGCCAAGAGACCCAGTACTTC. Amino acids: CAWSGRSGESQETQYF.

This chain uses TRBV7-9 with TRBJ1-2; no clear D gene. The CDR3 contains 12 residues. Per germline, CDR1 SEHNR and CDR2 FQNEAQ (reference sequence). V lost 1 base and J 8 bases, leaving 8 bases between the germline ends. Written as DNA, the CDR3 is TGTGCCAGCAGCTTAGATGGGAGGGGCTACACCTTC. It is translated as CASSLDGRGYTF.

V and J are TRBV7-9 and TRBJ1-1; D is unresolved. This CDR3 comprises 13 residues. Trimming cost V 5 bases and J 4 bases, with 11 bases left between them. Germline loops: CDR1 SEHNR, CDR2 FQNEAQ (reference sequence). This CDR3 reads CASSVSVGTEAFF. CDR3 DNA: TGTGCCAGCAGCGTTAGTGTCGGCACTGAAGCTTTCTTT.

The chain uses TRBV5-1 and TRBJ2-7; TRBD2 might be the D (6 bases). The CDR3 runs to 17 residues. Germline V CDR1 and CDR2: SGHRS, YFSETQ. Trimming stripped 4 bases from V and 4 bases from J, with 24 bases between. The CDR3 region is CASSTDERETRPYEQYF. The CDR3 region has the DNA TGCGCCAGCAGCACAGACGAACGGGAGACCAGACCATACGAGCAGTACTTC.

This clone was observed a handful of times. The chain has TRBV7-9 and TRBJ1-2, with no clear D. Trimming took off 1 base at V and 7 bases at J, with 7 bases between the two ends. The CDR3 extends over 12 amino acids. The germline V gene encodes CDR1 SEHNR and CDR2 FQNEAQ (reference sequence). The DNA of the CDR3 is TGTGCCAGCAGCTTAGAGAGTCTTGGCTACACCTTC. The encoded protein is CASSLESLGYTF. Filled out from reference TRBV7-9 and TRBJ1-2, the complete variable domain reads DTGVSQNPRHKITKRGQNVTFRCDPISEHNRLYWYRQTLGQGPEFLTYFQNEAQLEKSRLLSDRFSAERPKGSFSTLEIQRTEQGDSAMYLCASSLESLGYTFGSGTRLTVV.

The chain couples TRBV5-1 to TRBJ2-7; 10 positions agree with TRBD1. CDR3 size: 16 residues. The germline V gene has CDR1 SGHRS and CDR2 YFSETQ. V was pared by 3 bases and J by 0 bases, with 6 bases of the junction left unmatched. CDR3 loop: CASSSLTGGHSYEQYF. In DNA form, the CDR3 reads TGCGCCAGCAGCTCCTTGACAGGGGGCCACTCCTACGAGCAGTACTTC.

This clone has more than one count but fewer than ten. V gene TRBV19 combines with J gene TRBJ1-2, with D hard to call. Germline V gene sequence: CDR1 LNHDA, CDR2 SQIVND (reference sequence). The CDR3 is made up of 14 amino acids. The V and J ends lost 5 bases and 4 bases respectively, with 14 bases between them. The CDR3 here is CASSVSGPFYGYTF. Written as DNA, the CDR3 is TGTGCCAGTAGTGTGTCGGGCCCCTTCTATGGCTACACCTTC. The full variable domain, its missing parts supplied by reference TRBV19 and TRBJ1-2, is DGGITQSPKYLFRKEGQNVTLSCEQNLNHDAMYWYRQDPGQGLRLIYYSQIVNDFQKGDIAEGYSVSREKKESFPLTVTSAQKNPTAFYLCASSVSGPFYGYTFGSGTRLTVV.

This clone was seen only a few times. The CDR3 sequence is CSARLDSGNTIYF. As DNA, the CDR3 is TGCAGCGCCCGCCTGGACTCTGGAAACACCATATATTTT. V and J are TRBV29-1 and TRBJ1-3; no clear D gene. The CDR3 is 13 residues long. Per the germline V gene, CDR1 is SQVTM and CDR2 is ANQGSEA. V shed 7 bases and J shed 0 bases, with 10 bases lying between them.

This clone was seen a handful of times. The chain recombines TRBV24-1 with TRBJ1-1; D might be TRBD1 (6 bases). CDR1 KGHDR and CDR2 SFDVKD come from the germline V gene. Between the trimmed V and J ends, which lost 8 bases and 1 base, there was a span of 10 bases. The CDR3 runs to 13 residues. CDR3 sequence: CATKRTANTEAFF. The DNA of the CDR3 is TGTGCCACCAAAAGGACAGCGAACACTGAAGCTTTCTTT.

The rearrangement links TRBV20-1 to TRBJ1-1; no definite D call. Trimming removed 5 bases at V and 7 bases at J, with 11 bases between. CDR1 and CDR2 (germline): DFQATT, SNEGSKA (reference sequence). The CDR3 totals 11 residues. The CDR3, as DNA: TGCAGTGCTCCTAATAAAGGTGAAGCTTTCTTT. Residues: CSAPNKGEAFF.

The chain combines TRBV9 with TRBJ1-1, with a weak D call TRBD1 (6 bases). Looked up from germline, CDR1 is SGDLS and CDR2 is YYNGEE. The CDR3 is 13 residues long. The V end lost 0 bases, the J end lost 8 bases, and 11 bases lay between the germline ends. CDR3 sequence: CASSVAGGAEAFF. CDR3 bases: TGTGCCAGCAGCGTAGCTGGGGGCGCCGAAGCTTTCTTT.